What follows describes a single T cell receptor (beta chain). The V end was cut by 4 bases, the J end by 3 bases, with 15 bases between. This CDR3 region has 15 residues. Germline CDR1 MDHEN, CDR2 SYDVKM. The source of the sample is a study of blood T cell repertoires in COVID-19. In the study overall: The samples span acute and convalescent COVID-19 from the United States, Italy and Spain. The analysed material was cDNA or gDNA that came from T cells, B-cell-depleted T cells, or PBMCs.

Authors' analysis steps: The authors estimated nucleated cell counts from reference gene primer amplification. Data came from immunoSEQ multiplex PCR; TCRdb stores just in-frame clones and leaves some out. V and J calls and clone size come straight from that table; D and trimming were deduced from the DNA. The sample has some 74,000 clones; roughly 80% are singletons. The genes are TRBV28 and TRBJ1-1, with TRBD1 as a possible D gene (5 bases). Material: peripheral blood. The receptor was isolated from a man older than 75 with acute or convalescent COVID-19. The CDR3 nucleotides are TGTGCCAGCAGTTCCGTAGGGGTCGCCGACACTGAAGCTTTCTTT. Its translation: CASSSVGVADTEAFF.